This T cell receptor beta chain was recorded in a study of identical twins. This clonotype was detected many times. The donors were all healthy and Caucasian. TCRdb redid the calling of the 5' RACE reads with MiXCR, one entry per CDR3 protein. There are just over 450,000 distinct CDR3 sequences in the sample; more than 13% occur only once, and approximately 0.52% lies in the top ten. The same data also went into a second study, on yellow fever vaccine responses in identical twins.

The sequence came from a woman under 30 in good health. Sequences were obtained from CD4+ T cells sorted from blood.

The CDR3 sequence is CATSRVGTGTYEQYF. The DNA of the CDR3 is TGTGCCACCAGCAGAGTGGGGACAGGGACCTACGAGCAGTACTTC. This chain joins TRBV15 and TRBJ2-7, with 9 bases aligning to TRBD1. V was clipped by 1 base and J by 2 bases; unmatched bases: 3. The germline V gene encodes CDR1 LNHNV and CDR2 YYDKDF (reference sequence). CDR3 length: 15 amino acids.